The 29 T cell receptor beta chains below were found in one sample sequenced in a study of T cell responses to AZD1222 COVID-19 vaccine. Repertoires were generated with immunoSEQ multiplex PCR, while TCRdb's copy carries only in-frame clones and drops some. This sample yields about 130,000 clones, of which approximately 90% are seen a single time; more than 20% belongs to the top ten. Specimen: peripheral blood, collected on day 0 of AZD1222 vaccination. These receptors were taken from an adult in good health.

The chain recombines TRBV7-9 with TRBJ2-7, with D tentatively TRBD2 (6 bases). Between the trimmed V and J ends, which lost 5 bases and 3 bases, there was a span of 17 bases. In germline, CDR1 is SEHNR, CDR2 FQNEAQ (reference sequence). CDR3 size: 15 residues. The CDR3 DNA reads as TGTGCCAGCAGCCGGAGGGTGGGGACCGACTACGAGCAGTACTTC. This encodes CASSRRVGTDYEQYF.

This clone was recorded only once. The J gene is TRBJ1-3, the V gene TRBV9; no clear D. V lost 0 bases, J lost 3 bases, and 10 bases lay in between. CDR1 and CDR2 from the germline V gene are SGDLS and YYNGEE. The CDR3 totals 15 residues. CDR3 protein: CASSVGRLFGNTIYF. In nucleotides, the CDR3 is TGTGCCAGCAGCGTAGGCAGGCTCTTTGGAAACACCATATATTTT.

This chain joins TRBV2 and TRBJ1-1, with 9 bases identical to TRBD1. Germline V gene data show CDR1 as SNHLY and CDR2 as FYNNEI. The ends lost 6 bases at V and 0 bases at J; junction bases unmatched: 5. The CDR3 is 15 residues long. CDR3 sequence (DNA): TGTGCCAGCAGGGCCGGGACAGGGTTGAACACTGAAGCTTTCTTT. Residues: CASRAGTGLNTEAFF.

A single count supports this clone. The genes are TRBV5-4 and TRBJ2-4, with TRBD2 as a possible D gene (5 bases). The germline V gene has CDR1 SGHNT and CDR2 YYREEE (reference sequence). CDR3 size: 17 residues. V was pared by 4 bases and J by 0 bases, with 17 bases between. The CDR3 DNA reads as TGTGCCAGCAGCCCCCGGACTGGAACGGAAGCCAAAAACATTCAGTACTTC. Encoded protein: CASSPRTGTEAKNIQYF.

CDR3 sequence reads: CASSQVSGRNTGELFF. The CDR3 DNA sequence: TGCGCCAGCAGCCAAGTCAGCGGGCGGAACACCGGGGAGCTGTTTTTT. The chain is built from TRBV4-1 and TRBJ2-2; D possibly corresponds to TRBD2 (6 bases). Trimming shortened V by 1 base and J by 1 base, and 10 bases separated the two germline ends. The CDR3 is 16 amino acids. Looked up from germline, CDR1 is MGHRA and CDR2 is YSYEKL.

V is TRBV10-2 and J is TRBJ2-3; a possible D gene is TRBD2 (6 bases). V was shortened by 9 bases and J by 3 bases, with 16 bases between the two germline ends. The CDR3 loop spans 14 amino acids. CDR1 WSHSY and CDR2 SAAADI come from the germline V gene. The CDR3 protein is CASEWWGRTDTQYF. The DNA of the CDR3 is TGCGCCAGTGAGTGGTGGGGGAGGACAGATACGCAGTATTTT.

The V and J genes are TRBV4-3 and TRBJ2-7; 7 bases line up with TRBD1. CDR3 size: 14 residues. The V gene end was trimmed by 4 bases and the J gene end by 5 bases; junction bases not matched to a gene: 8. From germline, CDR1 is LGHNA and CDR2 YSLEER. Written as DNA, the CDR3 is TGCGCCAGCAGCCTATCGACAGGGCTGGACGAGCAGTACTTC. It yields the protein CASSLSTGLDEQYF.

The chain employs TRBV10-3 and TRBJ1-1; TRBD1 aligns across 9 bases. V was pared by 6 bases and J by 3 bases, with 8 bases of the junction left unmatched. Germline V gene sequence: CDR1 ENHRY, CDR2 SYGVKD. There are 15 residues in the CDR3. This chain's CDR3 is CAIRGTGSVDTEAFF. CDR3 nucleotide sequence: TGTGCCATCAGGGGGACAGGGTCGGTGGACACTGAAGCTTTCTTT.

The V gene is TRBV2, the J gene TRBJ2-3, with D perhaps TRBD2 (5 bases). From germline, CDR1 is SNHLY and CDR2 FYNNEI. This CDR3 spans 14 amino acids. Trimming removed 3 bases from V and 1 base from J, with 8 bases in between. Here the CDR3 reads CASSETTRTDTQYF. As DNA, the CDR3 is TGTGCCAGCAGTGAGACTACCCGCACAGATACGCAGTATTTT.

This clone has only one observation. The chain has TRBV25-1 and TRBJ2-7, with 8 bases lining up with TRBD1. This CDR3 comprises 16 residues. V trimming: 4 bases; J trimming: 5 bases; junction bases outside the gene matches: 13. Per the germline V gene, CDR1 is MGHDK and CDR2 is SYGVNS. The CDR3 coding sequence is TGTGCCAGCAGTGGACGAATGACAGGGGTAAACAACGAGCAGTACTTC. It specifies CASSGRMTGVNNEQYF.

The chain couples TRBV2 to TRBJ2-3; perhaps D is TRBD1 or TRBD2 (5 bases each). This CDR3 contains 15 residues. Trimming took 4 bases from V and 4 from J, leaving 15 bases between them. Germline-derived CDR1 and CDR2 are SNHLY and FYNNEI. The CDR3 here is CASSVTRDLADTQYF. Written as DNA, the CDR3 is TGTGCCAGCAGTGTCACAAGGGACCTCGCAGATACGCAGTATTTT.

The chain links TRBV4-1 to TRBJ1-6; a possible D gene is TRBD1 (5 bases). This CDR3 is 18 amino acids long. Germline-derived CDR1 and CDR2 are MGHRA and YSYEKL. The V end was cut by 3 bases, the J end by 5 bases, with 20 bases between. CDR3 bases: TGCGCCAGCAGCCATAGGCGTGGGGGGAACGTAAATAATTCACCCCTCCACTTT. Translation: CASSHRRGGNVNNSPLHF.

This sequence joins TRBV7-9 and TRBJ1-3, with D maybe TRBD1 (6 bases). Germline V gene lookup returns CDR1 SEHNR and CDR2 FQNEAQ (reference sequence). Trimming took 5 bases from V and 2 from J, leaving 10 bases between them. CDR3 length equals 14 residues. The CDR3 spells CASSRGFTGNTIYF. Here the CDR3 DNA reads TGTGCCAGCAGCAGGGGGTTTACTGGAAACACCATATATTTT.

Here the CDR3 reads CASSQEAPGWSYEQYF. DNA for the CDR3: TGTGCCAGCAGCCAAGAAGCGCCAGGGTGGTCCTACGAGCAGTACTTC. This chain uses TRBV3-1 (or the pseudogene TRBV3-2) with TRBJ2-7, with D perhaps matching TRBD1 (5 bases). In germline, CDR1 is LGHDT, CDR2 YNNKEL (reference sequence). V was pared by 0 bases and J by 1 base, with 13 bases between. This CDR3 contains 16 residues.

This sequence joins TRBV7-9 and TRBJ2-3; weak D call: TRBD1 (6 bases). The CDR3 contains 15 residues. Trimming left V 1 base short and J 0 bases short, with 8 bases between. Looked up from germline, CDR1 is SEHNR and CDR2 is FQNEAQ (reference sequence). The DNA of the CDR3 is TGTGCCAGCAGCTTAGGGACAGTTAGCACAGATACGCAGTATTTT. Its protein product is CASSLGTVSTDTQYF.

The chain uses TRBV27 and TRBJ1-1; perhaps TRBD1 as D (5 bases). Deletions cut 3 bases from V and 5 bases from J, with 13 bases between. This CDR3 is 14 amino acids long. CDR1 MNHEY and CDR2 SMNVEV come from the germline V gene (reference sequence). The CDR3 coding sequence is TGTGCCAGCAGTTTTTGGGGGAGGGAGACTGAAGCTTTCTTT. This translates into CASSFWGRETEAFF.

V gene TRBV6-2 or TRBV6-3 combines with J gene TRBJ1-5, with 8 bases identical to TRBD1. V was clipped by 3 bases and J by 3 bases; unmatched bases: 7. Germline CDR1 is MNHEY and CDR2 is SVGEGT. This CDR3 contains 16 residues. The CDR3 DNA is TGTGCCAGCAGTTATCTGGACAGGGCGAACAATCAGCCCCAGCATTTT. Protein product: CASSYLDRANNQPQHF.

The V gene is TRBV18, the J gene TRBJ1-1; tentatively, D is TRBD1 (6 bases). Germline V gene sequence: CDR1 KGHSH, CDR2 LQKENI. The CDR3 has 16 amino acids. With 0 bases removed from V and 8 bases from J, the gap between germline ends came to 19 bases. In nucleotides, the CDR3 is TGTGCCAGCTCACCACCGGGATATCGGGGGCATGGGGAAGCTTTCTTT. It yields the protein CASSPPGYRGHGEAFF.

This chain connects TRBV18 to TRBJ1-1; a possible D gene is TRBD1 (6 bases). The germline V gene encodes CDR1 KGHSH and CDR2 LQKENI. CDR3 size: 14 residues. Deletions cut 3 bases from V and 1 base from J, with 9 bases between. The CDR3 DNA reads as TGTGCCAGCTCACCTGGACAGCCGAACACTGAAGCTTTCTTT. As protein: CASSPGQPNTEAFF.

The rearrangement joins TRBV6-6 to TRBJ1-5; D not certain. With 6 bases removed from V and 3 bases from J, the gap between germline ends came to 12 bases. The CDR3 is 14 amino acids. Per the germline V gene, CDR1 is MNHNY and CDR2 is SVGAGI (reference sequence). As DNA, the CDR3 is TGTGCCAGCAGGGAGGGTCTTGTCAATCAGCCCCAGCATTTT. This translates into CASREGLVNQPQHF.

This clone was detected only once. This rearrangement joins TRBV9 to TRBJ2-3; D possibly matches TRBD1 or TRBD2 (6 bases each). Germline V CDR1 and CDR2: SGDLS, YYNGEE. Trimming cost V 1 base and J 1 base, with 10 bases left between them. The CDR3 totals 15 residues. In DNA, the CDR3 is TGTGCCAGCAGCGTATTTGGGGGGCGCACAGATACGCAGTATTTT. Translation gives CASSVFGGRTDTQYF.

This clone was recorded once. The rearrangement links TRBV4-3 to TRBJ1-1; 7 nucleotides match TRBD1. There are 13 residues in the CDR3. J lost 9 bases, V lost 4 bases, and 8 bases had no gene match. Germline V gene data show CDR1 as LGHNA and CDR2 as YSLEER. CDR3 residues: CASSLDRVGQAFF. Here the CDR3 DNA reads TGCGCCAGCAGCCTCGACAGGGTGGGTCAAGCTTTCTTT.

The chain employs TRBV6-6 and TRBJ2-3; a weak D match, TRBD2 (5 bases). This CDR3 has 11 residues. V was pared by 4 bases and J by 10 bases, with 9 bases between. Germline values: CDR1 MNHNY, CDR2 SVGAGI (reference sequence). The chain's CDR3 is CASSSGNAQYF. In DNA form, the CDR3 reads TGTGCCAGCAGTTCCGGGAACGCGCAGTATTTT.

V is TRBV6-2 or TRBV6-3 and J is TRBJ2-5; 10 nucleotides align to TRBD1. Germline CDR1 MNHEY, CDR2 SVGEGT. V lost 4 bases, J lost 4 bases, and 3 bases stayed unmatched. The CDR3 contains 14 residues. The CDR3 loop reads CASSSGQGRETQYF. DNA of the CDR3: TGTGCCAGCAGTTCGGGACAGGGGAGAGAGACCCAGTACTTC.

With regard to this clone: This specimen includes other DNA sequences encoding the same CDR3. This chain uses TRBV3-1 (or the pseudogene TRBV3-2) with TRBJ1-2; D gene uncertain. The V end lost 0 bases, the J end lost 8 bases, and 4 bases lay between the germline ends. Germline V gene lookup returns CDR1 LGHDT and CDR2 YNNKEL (reference sequence). The CDR3 runs to 11 residues. Here the CDR3 reads CASSQEGGYTF. For the CDR3, the DNA is TGTGCCAGCAGCCAAGAGGGAGGCTACACCTTC.

This clone was observed once. The chain is built from TRBV28 and TRBJ2-1; 7 nucleotides line up with TRBD1. Germline CDR1 MDHEN, CDR2 SYDVKM. This CDR3 region has 14 residues. Trimming cost V 7 bases and J 4 bases; bases outside gene matches: 7. CDR3 DNA: TGTGCCAGCACCCCCGGGACAGCTTACAATGAGCAGTTCTTC. It yields the protein CASTPGTAYNEQFF.

The gene calls are TRBV2 and TRBJ2-1; 7 bases fit TRBD2. The CDR3 has 14 residues. V lost 4 bases, J lost 9 bases, and 9 bases stayed unmatched. The germline gives CDR1 SNHLY, CDR2 FYNNEI. CDR3 sequence reads: CASSAMSGVGEQFF. Written as DNA, the CDR3 is TGTGCCAGCAGTGCTATGAGCGGGGTTGGTGAGCAGTTCTTC.

The chain links TRBV5-1 to TRBJ1-2; 7 bases are shared with TRBD1. The length of the CDR3 is 14 residues. Germline V gene lookup returns CDR1 SGHRS and CDR2 YFSETQ. The trim removed 2 bases at V and 8 bases at J, leaving 9 bases unmatched. CDR3 nucleotide sequence: TGCGCCAGCAGCTTATCCCCAGGGGGTTGGGGCTACACCTTC. Protein: CASSLSPGGWGYTF.

The gene calls are TRBV5-1 and TRBJ1-2, with 10 bases aligning to TRBD1. The germline CDR1 and CDR2 sequences are SGHRS and YFSETQ. V lost 0 bases and J lost 8; bases outside the gene matches: 4. This CDR3 is built from 14 residues. The CDR3 region has the DNA TGCGCCAGCAGCTTGGGTGGACAGGGGGACGGCTACACCTTC. It is translated as CASSLGGQGDGYTF.